Shown below are 8 T cell receptor beta chains from a single sample sequenced in a study of identical twins. TCRdb passed the 5' RACE reads through MiXCR, listing each CDR3 protein once. The sample has approximately 500,000 distinct CDR3 sequences; roughly a quarter are singletons. The same data also contributed to another study, on T cells expressing NK-cell markers.

The sample was CD4+ T cells sorted from blood. The receptor set was obtained from a woman aged 18-29 years in good health.

The chain has TRBV7-2 and TRBJ2-5; 13 nucleotides match TRBD2. Germline lookup yields CDR1 SGHTA and CDR2 FQGNSA. This CDR3 spans 15 amino acids. J gave up 7 bases and V 1 base, and 3 bases lay outside the gene matches. CDR3 nucleotide sequence: TGTGCCAGCAGCTTAGAAAGACTAGCGGGAGGGACCCAGTACTTC. This sequence encodes CASSLERLAGGTQYF.

The V and J genes are TRBV14 and TRBJ2-7; no clear D gene. In germline, CDR1 is SGHDN, CDR2 FVKESK. Trimming took off 3 bases at V and 0 bases at J, with 9 bases between the two ends. This CDR3 is 14 amino acids long. In DNA form, the CDR3 reads TGTGCCAGCAGCCAGGGCAGTAACTCCTACGAGCAGTACTTC. This encodes CASSQGSNSYEQYF.

This clonotype was seen at least ten times. V is TRBV5-1 and J is TRBJ2-7, with D maybe TRBD2 (6 bases). This CDR3 has 13 amino acids. Germline CDR1 reads SGHRS; CDR2 reads YFSETQ. The V and J ends lost 2 bases and 2 bases respectively, with 8 bases between them. CDR3 bases: TGCGCCAGCAGCTTAGGACTAACCTACGAGCAGTACTTC. The encoded protein is CASSLGLTYEQYF.

This clonotype appeared a few times. The chain joins TRBV18 to TRBJ1-1; no clear D gene. Germline assignment: CDR1 KGHSH and CDR2 LQKENI. Trimming took 2 bases from V and 1 from J, leaving 11 bases between them. The CDR3 contains 15 residues. CDR3 bases: TGTGCCAGCTCACCAGGATCGCACAGGAACACTGAAGCTTTCTTT. Translating it yields CASSPGSHRNTEAFF.

This chain joins TRBV27 and TRBJ2-7; TRBD2 matches at 7 bases. Looked up from germline, CDR1 is MNHEY and CDR2 is SMNVEV (reference sequence). After removal of 4 bases from V and 6 bases from J, the junction contained 9 bases not matched to a gene. The CDR3 covers 14 residues. Here the CDR3 DNA reads TGTGCCAGCAGTTCCCGGGGAGGGGCGGTCGAGCAGTACTTC. It encodes CASSSRGGAVEQYF.

Only a few counts were recorded for this clonotype. The genes are TRBV10-2 and TRBJ1-4, with 8 positions matching TRBD1. CDR3 size: 17 residues. Per the germline V gene, CDR1 is WSHSY and CDR2 is SAAADI. V lost 6 bases to trimming and J lost 8 bases; unmatched junction nucleotides: 17. CDR3 sequence: CASRTGQGVVVQEKLFF. The CDR3 region has the DNA TGCGCCAGCAGGACTGGACAGGGCGTCGTCGTGCAGGAAAAACTGTTTTTT.

V gene TRBV5-1 combines with J gene TRBJ2-7, with TRBD2 as a possible D gene (5 bases). Trimming removed 4 bases at V and 6 bases at J, with 17 bases between. The CDR3 extends over 14 amino acids. Germline-derived CDR1 and CDR2 are SGHRS and YFSETQ. The CDR3 protein is CASSTVDLTGEQYF. DNA of the CDR3: TGCGCCAGCAGCACCGTGGACTTAACCGGCGAGCAGTACTTC.

This sequence joins TRBV12-3 or TRBV12-4 and TRBJ2-1; unclear D gene. V was shortened by 8 bases and J by 3 bases, with 14 bases between the two germline ends. The CDR3 is made up of 14 amino acids. The CDR3: CASQGPAVYNEQFF. In DNA, the CDR3 is TGTGCCAGCCAAGGTCCTGCTGTCTACAATGAGCAGTTCTTC.